The source of this T cell receptor beta chain is a study of blood T cell repertoires in COVID-19 (dated by TCRdb to between 2020 and 2021). The study in broad terms: Samples from collaborators originated in the United States, Italy and Spain and spanned both the acute and convalescent phases of COVID-19. The material from the prospective study consisted of cDNA or gDNA derived from T cells, B-cell-depleted T cells, or PBMCs. The dataset comprised deeply sampled blood TCRbeta repertoires from subjects exposed to, actively infected with, or recovered from COVID-19. The repertoires were made available in a free public database intended to serve as a resource for research on the immune response to SARS-CoV-2. Samples were obtained from the ongoing ImmuneRACE study (first 160 participants) and from 950 to 1,500 subjects provided by 6 global collaborators. Nearly every sample came with metadata listing a de-identified subject ID, COVID-19 status, age in years and sex. HLA class I and class II types, where available, came from metadata supplied by the sample provider rather than from assay-based typing. What the research found in general, with its limitations: The amount of clinical and demographic metadata varied by source and participant and was provided uncurated.

TCRbeta CDR3 regions were amplified from genomic DNA by means of the immunoSEQ Assay, a bias-controlled multiplex PCR. The study's processing was this. The number of nucleated cells in each sample was estimated from the amplification of reference gene primers within the assay. To quantify the absolute abundance of each unique TCRbeta CDR3 rearrangement, sequence reads were collapsed and filtered. For each sample, productive Simpson clonality was calculated by taking the square root of Simpson's diversity index across productive rearrangements. Sourced from immuneACCESS, this table was stored by TCRdb with only in-frame sequences that have V and J called. A share of the clones is absent; for the studies checked, an unresolved V gene accounts for under half, and the remainder has no known explanation. For V, J and clone size, that table is used; D and trimming come from the DNA. The sample table lists about 27,000 clones, approximately 83% of them with a count of one. The ten top clones hold about 25% of the sample.

On this clone itself: Its antigen is not yet known. No much larger clone exists at a distance of one base, and base qualities are not known.

Whole blood was collected in K2EDTA tubes by collaborating institutions according to the institutions' own protocols. For TCRbeta analysis, collaborators shipped samples in one of three forms: frozen whole blood, isolated PBMCs, or DNA extracted from either of those sample types. Reading the germline V gene (reference sequence) gives CDR1 LNHDA and CDR2 SQIVND. V sheds 6 bases and J sheds 0 bases, leaving 12 bases between their ends. The CDR3 runs 15 amino acids, cysteine and phenylalanine included. CDR3 DNA is the only sequence kept; it has 45 bases, read in frame from the first base. The sequence came from a man aged 65-85 years with active COVID-19. Sequencing was carried out using peripheral blood. The chain was built from TRBV19 and TRBJ1-5; the D gene is unclear. CDR3 region: CASRISGVSNQPQHF. In nucleotide form, the sequence is TGTGCCAGTAGGATCAGCGGGGTTAGCAATCAGCCCCAGCATTTT. With the rest looked up from the reference TRBV19 and TRBJ1-5 genes rather than sequenced, the full variable domain is DGGITQSPKYLFRKEGQNVTLSCEQNLNHDAMYWYRQDPGQGLRLIYYSQIVNDFQKGDIAEGYSVSREKKESFPLTVTSAQKNPTAFYLCASRISGVSNQPQHFGDGTRLSIL.